This TCR beta chain was captured in a study of monozygotic twins with inflammatory bowel disease. Study-wide results and caveats: Comparison of concordant versus discordant twins revealed no difference in repertoire similarity, possibly due to limited power. TCRbeta diversity (inverse Simpson) was lower in IBD patients than in healthy co-twins.

This CDR3 spans 12 amino acids. TCRdb re-called the 5' RACE reads and catalogs CDR3 proteins one per entry, DNA excluded. Its table records about 210,000 distinct CDR3 sequences. Comments on this clonotype: Its antigen is not identified.

V and J are TRBV12-3 or TRBV12-4 and TRBJ2-1. The sequenced sample consisted of blood. The sequence derives from a human donor with ulcerative colitis or Crohn's disease, or a healthy co-twin of an affected twin (not recorded which). This CDR3 reads CASSWLANEQFF.